This T cell receptor beta chain came from a study of cytomegalovirus exposure and HLA in healthy donors (dated by TCRdb to about 2017). About the full investigation: An earlier analysis of some 620 of the donors reported over 250 Gb of sequence data and 95 million to 140 million unique TCR beta sequences obtained from roughly 180 million T cells. An early release that covered several hundred HLA-typed donors contained approximately 290 gigabases of sequencing data and tens of millions of unique TCR sequences. The genetic ancestry cluster associated with self-reported Caucasian donors included over 65% of the 398 genotyped donors. The study aimed to test whether cataloging public T cell receptors could reveal signatures of past pathogen exposure. The T cell repertoires of some 670 subjects were profiled by immunosequencing and related to cytomegalovirus serostatus. Along with the roughly 700-subject first cohort, a separate validation cohort of over a hundred different subjects was used. To predict cytomegalovirus infection status, the study combined high-throughput TCR immunosequencing, statistical association of individual TCRs with disease status, and machine learning. In a later analysis, previously published TCR beta repertoires from 600 to 850 donors were re-analyzed and high-resolution HLA genotyping was added so that TCR occurrence patterns could be studied. In the later analysis, no new phenotypic data were used to find candidate immune exposures; instead, reliance was placed on TCR beta sequences and their occurrence across donors. An earlier analysis of roughly 600 of the donors used high-throughput TCR beta sequencing to judge whether each TCR beta V gene segment behaved as functional or pseudogenic. Alongside the repertoire data, information on donor age, sex, ethnicity and CMV serostatus was compiled. Genome-wide SNP genotypes for about 55% of the roughly 670 donors were used in a later genetic analysis, which treated that subset as a discovery cohort. Every repertoire in the discovery cohort had been generated on one and the same sequencing platform. HLA typing included class I and class II loci at four-digit resolution. Typing coverage differed by locus: A, B, C, DRB1 and DQB1 were typed in about 620-630 donors, DQA1 in 522, DPA1 in 600 to 610, and DPB1 in just under 490. Roughly 5 DR-DQ haplotypes were handled as single units for association and clustering because linkage in the cohort was strong. Across 300 to 400 genotyped donors of the cohort, an average of about 250,000 unique TCR beta nucleotide sequences per donor were sequenced, and roughly 18% of those sequences were non-productive.

Overall study outcomes, separate from this receptor: In vitro tests confirmed that a few of the cytomegalovirus-associated TCR beta chains recognize cytomegalovirus antigens. In both the original and validation cohorts, the classifier was reported to diagnose cytomegalovirus status with high specificity and sensitivity. Because counts were too low, 15 or so rarely observed V segments, including chromosome 9 orphons, were excluded from the earlier analysis of 500 to 700 of the donors. HLA typing was unavailable for some donors at each locus, so association tests used only the typed subset. A later analysis reported that several top co-occurrence clusters appeared linked to parvovirus B19, influenza, CMV and Epstein-Barr virus. Sequencing depth was assumed to be roughly uniform across donors in the presence/absence analyses, though that assumption may not hold. Assigning TCR associations to individual alleles was difficult when HLA alleles, especially DR and DQ, strongly co-occurred. Across donors, most TCR sequences were observed very rarely, whereas some public TCRs were present in many individuals. A later genetic analysis reported fewer N-insertions in productive TCRs among donors in an Asian-associated ancestry cluster than the roughly 700-donor mean. A later analysis associated about 17,000 TCR beta sequences with specific HLA alleles at a false discovery rate of 0.05. Correlated functional status among segregating V segments might reflect linkage disequilibrium, but an unknown experimental factor could not be ruled out. Only TCR beta chains were sequenced in this cohort, and the absence of alpha or paired-chain data limited detectable features. According to a later analysis, TCR association rates differed among HLA loci, with DRB1 alleles showing the most associated TCRs and HLA-C alleles showing the fewest. Most CMV-associated TCR beta chains appeared to be HLA-restricted in a later analysis, and the HLA associations seemed to be driven largely by CMV exposure. A cluster of highly shared sequence variants was judged likely to represent a technical artifact of the sequencing pipeline. A further reported finding was that TCR beta sequences accurately predicted the HLA-A and HLA-B alleles for most subjects in the first cohort. The study listed approximately 160 TCR beta chains as associated with cytomegalovirus. In an earlier analysis of roughly 560 of the donors, most TCR beta V segments were observed in productive rearrangements about 87% or about 30% of the time, broadly matching IMGT annotations. Some IMGT-functional V segments, including TRBV6-2 and TRBV6-3, could not be distinguished by the 87-base-pair reads and were therefore excluded. According to the authors, the approach could potentially be generalized to other disease states and immunological phenotypes. The only immune exposure information available for the cohort was CMV serostatus. In a later genetic analysis, a missense DCLRE1C variant was associated with V-gene and J-gene trimming of TCR beta chains, and the association was replicated in an independent cohort. In a later analysis, HLA-associated TCR beta chains showed more clonal expansion and lower generation probabilities than non-associated chains that were equally common.

The cohort consisted of 650 to 700 healthy bone marrow donors. All cohort members were sampled while nominally healthy, although unrecorded immune exposures were likely present. The donor was CMV seronegative and belonged to the group of 352 seronegative cohort members. Each donor provided a peripheral blood sample, and peripheral blood mononuclear cells were used for TCR beta sequencing. Genomic DNA extraction from the blood cell samples was performed with the Qiagen DNeasy Blood Extraction Kit. The library was produced with the immunoSEQ multiplex PCR assay. For the multiplex PCR, a mixture combining 60 forward primers for TCR Vbeta segments and 13 reverse primers for TCR Jbeta segments was used. The CDR3 region of rearranged TCR beta genes was amplified from genomic DNA by a multiplex PCR assay. On the Illumina HiSeq System, the amplified TCR beta libraries were sequenced as 87-base-pair reads. Per the original workflow: In a later analysis, tens of millions of unique TCR beta chains were counted across the 650 to 700 repertoires, and roughly 11 million of these chains were shared by at least two donors. To remove PCR and sequencing errors, raw reads were error-corrected and collapsed into unique sequences using a nearest-neighbor algorithm that merged closely related sequences. Alignment of CDR3 sequences to IMGT reference sequences was used to assign V, D and J gene segments. Each retained sequence needed at least a six-nucleotide match to both a V gene segment and a J gene segment. Rearrangements were classified as productive when the CDR3 lacked stop codons and remained in frame with V and J, and all other rearrangements were classified as non-productive. CDR3 was defined according to IMGT convention as the region running from the second conserved V-encoded cysteine to the conserved J-encoded phenylalanine. Sequences without an unambiguous match to a single V gene segment were excluded from the earlier analysis of a few hundred of the donors. An earlier analysis of 587 of the donors called V segments functional above 56.7% productive rearrangements and segregating when the between-donor standard deviation exceeded 5%. A statistical classification framework was developed to diagnose cytomegalovirus status using the catalog of TCR beta chain sequences. In a later analysis, V and J genes were assigned by comparing TCR nucleotide sequences against IMGT/GENE-DB human TR gene sequences. The TCRdist pipeline was used in a later analysis to assign CDR3 sequences and most-parsimonious VDJ recombination scenarios. In a later analysis, each TCR beta chain was defined by its CDR3 amino acid sequence together with its V-gene family, and reads without a unique V-gene family were excluded. As a way to deal with suspected cross-contamination and a sequencing artifact, a later analysis dropped roughly 620 nucleotide sequences that were highly shared and had low generation probability. A later analysis calculated a clonal expansion index for each public chain from normalized within-repertoire ranks of inferred template counts. Generation probabilities in a later analysis came from a VDJ recombination model fitted to out-of-frame rearrangements, and those results were checked against IGoR. A later analysis scored TCR-TCR, TCR-HLA and TCR-CMV co-occurrence with hypergeometric tests, applying a repertoire-size bias correction to TCR pairs. A later analysis estimated false discovery rates by permuting HLA or CMV assignments 20 times. In a later analysis, co-occurring TCRs were grouped using DBSCAN, and TCRdist sequence similarity was added for clustering within HLA-allele-positive subsets. Repertoires with fewer than 30,000 or more than 120,000 public chains were left out of co-occurrence clustering, as were five repertoires with anomalous nucleotide sharing. The clones in this table, taken by TCRdb from immuneACCESS, are in-frame only. Not every clone is retained; where verified, under half of the shortfall comes from an unresolved V gene, and the cause of the rest is unknown. For V, J and clone size, that table is used; D and trimming come from the DNA. The table for this sample lists around 210,000 clones; around 85% of them were counted only once. In total, the top ten clones hold about 1.8% of the sample.

Comments on this clone: Its target antigen remains unknown. It has no much larger one-base neighbor in the sample; base qualities were not kept.

The germline V gene sets CDR1 to SGHNT and CDR2 to YENEEA. Trimming removed 0 bases from V and 2 bases from J; the gene matches leave 5 bases unexplained. Inclusive of the bounding cysteine and phenylalanine, the CDR3 is 16 residues long. Only CDR3 DNA remains: 48 bases, in frame from the first base. The sequenced sample was PBMCs. This sequence was found in a man between 50 and 59 years old in good health and CMV-seronegative. This sequence uses TRBV11-3 and TRBJ1-2; 8 nucleotides in the junction match TRBD1. The DNA sequence is given as TGTGCCAGCAGCTTAGACGACAGGGGCGAGAACTATGGCTACACCTTC. Its amino acids are CASSLDDRGENYGYTF.